These 23 T cell receptor beta chains were sequenced from one sample in a study of T cell responses to AZD1222 COVID-19 vaccine. Clones were sequenced by immunoSEQ multiplex PCR, and TCRdb holds only the in-frame ones, with some missing. The sample has approximately 150,000 clones; approximately 91% are singletons. The sequencing here drew on peripheral blood, taken on day 0 of AZD1222 vaccination. These receptors were obtained from an adult in good health.

The rearrangement joins TRBV5-1 to TRBJ2-5, with D perhaps TRBD2 (7 bases). Germline loops: CDR1 SGHRS, CDR2 YFSETQ. V was clipped by 0 bases and J by 2 bases, with 11 bases between them. The CDR3 spans 15 residues. CDR3 nucleotide sequence: TGCGCCAGCAGCTTGGGAGGGGGGGGTCAAGAGACCCAGTACTTC. This gives the protein CASSLGGGGQETQYF. The entire variable domain, with the rest obtained from reference TRBV5-1 and TRBJ2-5, is as follows: KAGVTQTPRYLIKTRGQQVTLSCSPISGHRSVSWYQQTPGQGLQFLFEYFSETQRNKGNFPGRFSGRQFSNSRSEMNVSTLELGDSALYLCASSLGGGGQETQYFGPGTRLLVL.

This chain connects TRBV7-9 to TRBJ1-2, with no clear D. The CDR3 has 11 residues. V was shortened by 4 bases and J by 11 bases, with 11 bases between the two germline ends. Germline V gene lookup returns CDR1 SEHNR and CDR2 FQNEAQ (reference sequence). The CDR3 spells CASSSALGYTF. The CDR3 DNA reads as TGTGCCAGCAGCTCCGCTTTAGGGTACACCTTC.

The genes are TRBV25-1 and TRBJ1-5; D gene uncertain. This CDR3 contains 14 residues. CDR1 MGHDK and CDR2 SYGVNS come from the germline V gene. V was clipped by 2 bases and J by 4 bases, with 9 bases between them. CDR3 protein: CASSEGSINQPQHF. DNA of the CDR3: TGTGCCAGCAGTGAAGGGAGCATTAATCAGCCCCAGCATTTT.

This clone was counted between two and nine times. The chain couples TRBV5-5 to TRBJ2-1; D is ambiguous. Per the germline V gene, CDR1 is SGHKS and CDR2 is YYEKEE (reference sequence). Trimming took 2 bases from V and 6 from J, leaving 6 bases between them. The CDR3 totals 12 residues. CDR3 loop: CASSFRGNEQFF. In DNA form, the CDR3 reads TGTGCCAGCAGCTTCCGAGGCAATGAGCAGTTCTTC.

The CDR3 loop is CSVVGSSQTFYGYTF. CDR3 bases: TGCAGCGTTGTGGGGTCCTCACAGACATTCTATGGCTACACCTTC. The chain combines TRBV29-1 with TRBJ1-2; D not resolved. CDR1 is SQVTM, CDR2 ANQGSEA, per germline. This CDR3 is built from 15 residues. Trimming pared 4 bases from V and 4 bases from J, leaving 19 bases between.

This sequence joins TRBV5-1 and TRBJ2-1; no clear D. The CDR3 consists of 15 residues. Germline V gene lookup returns CDR1 SGHRS and CDR2 YFSETQ. V lost 1 base, J lost 6 bases, and 14 bases lay in between. The CDR3 DNA reads TGCGCCAGCAGCTTGAGCAGGAGCACACTCAATGAGCAGTTCTTC. Its protein is CASSLSRSTLNEQFF.

V gene TRBV29-1 combines with J gene TRBJ1-1; D not certain. V was shortened by 5 bases and J by 4 bases, with 8 bases between the two germline ends. The CDR3 is made up of 11 amino acids. Germline values: CDR1 SQVTM, CDR2 ANQGSEA. As DNA, the CDR3 is TGCAGCGTTCGAGGCGGCACTGAAGCTTTCTTT. It codes for CSVRGGTEAFF.

This chain uses TRBV7-2 with TRBJ2-5; the D gene is possibly TRBD2 (6 bases). V dropped 0 bases and J dropped 2 bases, with 13 bases sitting between them. There are 16 residues in the CDR3. Looked up from germline, CDR1 is SGHTA and CDR2 is FQGNSA. CDR3 amino acids: CASSLAGGWGQETQYF. For the CDR3, the DNA is TGTGCCAGCAGCTTAGCGGGAGGTTGGGGACAAGAGACCCAGTACTTC.

CDR3 amino acids: CASSSGTSEETQYF. Written as DNA, the CDR3 is TGCGCCAGCAGCTCCGGGACTAGCGAAGAGACCCAGTACTTC. J is TRBJ2-5 and V is TRBV5-1, with 10 positions matching TRBD2. The ends lost 3 bases at V and 3 bases at J; junction bases unmatched: 2. From germline, CDR1 is SGHRS and CDR2 YFSETQ. This CDR3 comprises 14 residues.

Only a few counts were recorded for this clone. CDR3 sequence reads: CASSPRRAYEQYF. The CDR3 DNA reads as TGTGCCAGCTCACCGCGCAGGGCCTACGAGCAGTACTTC. The V call is TRBV18, the J call TRBJ2-7, with a weak D call TRBD1 (5 bases). Germline V CDR1 and CDR2: KGHSH, LQKENI. Trimming removed 3 bases at V and 2 bases at J, with 8 bases between. This CDR3 has 13 residues.

The genes are TRBV5-1 and TRBJ1-1, with a possible D match to TRBD1 (5 bases). The germline V and J ends were trimmed by 3 bases and 0 bases, with 12 bases remaining between them. Germline V gene lookup returns CDR1 SGHRS and CDR2 YFSETQ. The CDR3 sequence is 15 residues long. The CDR3 loop is CASSSLGQMNTEAFF. In DNA form, the CDR3 reads TGCGCCAGCAGCTCCCTCGGACAAATGAACACTGAAGCTTTCTTT.

This chain connects TRBV14 to TRBJ2-1, with 9 bases matching TRBD2. After removal of 3 bases from V and 9 bases from J, the junction contained 9 bases not matched to a gene. This CDR3 spans 15 amino acids. Germline loops: CDR1 SGHDN, CDR2 FVKESK. The CDR3: CASSQAGGPTGEQFF. The DNA for the CDR3 is TGTGCCAGCAGCCAGGCGGGAGGGCCTACAGGTGAGCAGTTCTTC.

The chain has TRBV19 and TRBJ1-3, with 7 bases identical to TRBD1. CDR1 LNHDA and CDR2 SQIVND come from the germline V gene (reference sequence). The J segment lost 0 bases and the V segment lost 6 bases, leaving 11 bases of the junction unmatched. The CDR3 contains 17 residues. As DNA, the CDR3 is TGTGCCAGTAGAGGCAGCCGGGACAGAACCTCTGGAAACACCATATATTTT. This codes for CASRGSRDRTSGNTIYF.

The V and J genes are TRBV9 and TRBJ2-3, with a tentative D call TRBD2 (5 bases). Trimming shortened V by 0 bases and J by 2 bases, and 13 bases separated the two germline ends. Per the germline V gene, CDR1 is SGDLS and CDR2 is YYNGEE. This CDR3 comprises 16 residues. This chain's CDR3 is CASSVVGGSLTDTQYF. The CDR3 nucleotides read TGTGCCAGCAGCGTAGTGGGCGGGTCCCTCACAGATACGCAGTATTTT. Full variable domain (missing parts from reference TRBV9 and TRBJ2-3): DSGVTQTPKHLITATGQRVTLRCSPRSGDLSVYWYQQSLDQGLQFLIQYYNGEERAKGNILERFSAQQFPDLHSELNLSSLELGDSALYFCASSVVGGSLTDTQYFGPGTRLTVL.

This chain links TRBV2 with TRBJ2-1, with D unresolved. The germline V gene encodes CDR1 SNHLY and CDR2 FYNNEI. The germline V and J ends were trimmed by 5 bases and 8 bases, with 7 bases remaining between them. This CDR3 comprises 11 residues. The CDR3 is CASSRTYEQFF. CDR3 DNA sequence: TGTGCCAGCAGTAGGACCTATGAGCAGTTCTTC.

The rearrangement links TRBV15 to TRBJ1-5; 10 nucleotides line up with TRBD1. Germline-derived CDR1 and CDR2 are LNHNV and YYDKDF (reference sequence). This CDR3 region has 18 residues. The J segment lost 5 bases and the V segment lost 0 bases, leaving 10 bases of the junction unmatched. The DNA of the CDR3 is TGTGCCACCAGCAGAGATCTCGTGGGGACAGGGGTACATCAGCCCCAGCATTTT. The encoded protein is CATSRDLVGTGVHQPQHF.

J is TRBJ2-5 and V is TRBV30; D gene ambiguous. Per germline, CDR1 GTSNPN and CDR2 SVGIG (reference sequence). Trimming stripped 2 bases from V and 2 bases from J, with 3 bases between. This CDR3 has 11 amino acids. CDR3 loop: CAWSIQETQYF. The CDR3 DNA follows: TGTGCCTGGAGTATTCAAGAGACCCAGTACTTC.

J is TRBJ2-2 and V is TRBV5-1; weak D call: TRBD2 (6 bases). This CDR3 is built from 16 residues. Germline CDR1 and CDR2: SGHRS and YFSETQ. V was pared by 0 bases and J by 3 bases, with 12 bases between. DNA of the CDR3: TGCGCCAGCAGCTTGGCGGGAGAGCTCGACACCGGGGAGCTGTTTTTT. It is translated as CASSLAGELDTGELFF.

The chain employs TRBV23-1 and TRBJ2-3; 8 positions agree with TRBD1. TRBV23-1 belongs to the ORF category, with a function that is uncertain. The CDR3 consists of 15 residues. Germline trimming cut 3 bases from V and 2 bases from J; bases unmatched to any gene: 4. CDR3 nucleotides: TGCGCCAGCAGTCATTGGGACAGGAACACAGATACGCAGTATTTT. This gives the protein CASSHWDRNTDTQYF.

This rearrangement joins TRBV11-2 to TRBJ2-7; TRBD1 matches 9 bases. CDR1 SGHAT and CDR2 FQNNGV come from the germline V gene. This CDR3 spans 15 amino acids. V lost 2 bases and J lost 2; bases outside the gene matches: 4. In nucleotides, the CDR3 is TGTGCCAGCAGCTTAAGGACAGGGGCCACCTACGAGCAGTACTTC. Translation gives CASSLRTGATYEQYF.

The CDR3 loop reads CASSLKSGNQPQHF. In nucleotides, the CDR3 is TGTGCCAGCAGCTTAAAGAGCGGCAATCAGCCCCAGCATTTT. V gene TRBV7-2 combines with J gene TRBJ1-5; D remains ambiguous. CDR3 length: 14 residues. The germline V and J ends were trimmed by 2 bases and 2 bases, with 7 bases remaining between them. Germline V CDR1 and CDR2: SGHTA, FQGNSA.

V is TRBV28 and J is TRBJ1-2; D gene unclear. This CDR3 contains 14 residues. Germline-derived CDR1 and CDR2 are MDHEN and SYDVKM. Trimming stripped 1 base from V and 1 base from J, with 7 bases between. The CDR3 spells CASSLFFLNYGYTF. CDR3 coding DNA: TGTGCCAGCAGTTTATTTTTCCTTAACTATGGCTACACCTTC.

This rearrangement joins TRBV5-1 to TRBJ2-4; D gene unclear. Trimming removed 3 bases at V and 3 bases at J, with 7 bases between. There are 13 residues in the CDR3. Germline V gene sequence: CDR1 SGHRS, CDR2 YFSETQ. The CDR3 spells CASSSDLKNIQYF. The CDR3 DNA is TGCGCCAGCAGCTCGGACCTCAAAAACATTCAGTACTTC.